Below, 26 T cell receptor beta chains from the same sample are listed, as sequenced in a study of CD8 T cells in ankylosing spondylitis. Regarding the study as a whole: Characteristic of ankylosing spondylitis blood, it appeared, was a TCR beta motif comprising eight highly homologous variants.

Their cognate antigens are unknown. TCRdb redid the calling of the 5' RACE reads with MiXCR, one entry per CDR3 protein. The sample holds around 890,000 distinct CDR3 sequences, approximately 10% seen once. Sequencing was performed on blood, either unsorted or a sorted T cell fraction (not recorded which). Receptor source: a male donor with ankylosing spondylitis.

This sequence joins TRBV7-2 and TRBJ2-7; unclear D gene. Trimming took 5 bases from V and 4 from J, leaving 12 bases between them. CDR3 length equals 13 residues. Germline CDR1 SGHTA, CDR2 FQGNSA. CDR3 loop: CASSLAPFYEQYF. The CDR3 DNA reads as TGTGCCAGCAGCCTCGCCCCCTTTTACGAGCAGTACTTC. Combining the CDR3 with reference TRBV7-2 and TRBJ2-7 gives the whole variable domain GAGVSQSPSNKVTEKGKDVELRCDPISGHTALYWYRQSLGQGLEFLIYFQGNSAPDKSGLPSDRFSAERTGGSVSTLTIQRTQQEDSAVYLCASSLAPFYEQYFGPGTRLTVT.

The sample holds a few counts of this clonotype. V is TRBV7-2 and J is TRBJ1-5; D possibly corresponds to TRBD1 (5 bases). Trimming removed 5 bases at V and 2 bases at J, with 13 bases between. Germline V CDR1 and CDR2: SGHTA, FQGNSA. The CDR3 loop spans 15 amino acids. CDR3 sequence (DNA): TGTGCCAGCAGCCGTTCCGGGACCCGCAATCAGCCCCAGCATTTT. It specifies CASSRSGTRNQPQHF.

CDR3 sequence (DNA): TGTGCCAGCAGTTTTGGAAACACCATATATTTT. Its translation: CASSFGNTIYF. J is TRBJ1-3 and V is TRBV12-3 or TRBV12-4; D unclear. The CDR3 has 11 amino acids. Trimming shortened V by 3 bases and J by 3 bases, and 0 bases separated the two germline ends.

This clonotype was detected only a few times. This chain uses TRBV20-1 with TRBJ2-6; D not resolved. Trimming took 3 bases from V and 0 from J, leaving 9 bases between them. This CDR3 has 15 amino acids. Per the germline V gene, CDR1 is DFQATT and CDR2 is SNEGSKA (reference sequence). CDR3 amino acids: CSARAFSSGANVLTF. The DNA for the CDR3 is TGCAGTGCTAGGGCCTTCTCCTCTGGGGCCAACGTCCTGACTTTC.

CDR3 loop: CASSIYTGFGNTIYF. In nucleotides, the CDR3 is TGTGCCAGCAGTATATACACAGGGTTTGGAAACACCATATATTTT. The J gene is TRBJ1-3, the V gene TRBV12-3 or TRBV12-4, with D possibly matching TRBD1 (6 bases). The ends were cut back, 5 bases at V and 3 bases at J, with 14 bases in the middle. This CDR3 is 15 amino acids long.

The chain carries TRBV6-5 and TRBJ1-6; TRBD1 agrees at 8 bases. CDR1 and CDR2 (germline): MNHEY, SVGAGI. V lost 6 bases, J lost 7 bases, and 8 bases stayed unmatched. This CDR3 contains 15 residues. The CDR3 DNA sequence: TGTGCCAGCAGACTCGGGCAGGGGGCGAATTCACCCCTCCACTTT. This encodes CASRLGQGANSPLHF.

Only a few counts were recorded for this clonotype. This sequence joins TRBV10-2 and TRBJ1-6; D ambiguous. The CDR3 totals 12 residues. Looked up from germline, CDR1 is WSHSY and CDR2 is SAAADI. V was pared by 7 bases and J by 6 bases, with 7 bases between. CDR3 sequence: CASKGTNSPLHF. The CDR3 nucleotides are TGCGCCAGCAAGGGAACTAATTCACCCCTCCACTTT.

The genes are TRBV10-3 and TRBJ2-7; 14 bases match TRBD2. Germline V gives CDR1 ENHRY, CDR2 SYGVKD. The junction had 3 bases not matched to a gene; V was cut back by 6 bases and J by 2 bases. This CDR3 has 15 amino acids. The CDR3 bases are TGTGCCATCAGCCCGACTAGCGGGGGGGCCTACGAGCAGTACTTC. Protein: CAISPTSGGAYEQYF.

Ten or more counts support this clonotype. The chain has TRBV7-9 and TRBJ2-5; 8 nucleotides align to TRBD1. The CDR3 is 14 amino acids. The germline gives CDR1 SEHNR, CDR2 FQNEAQ (reference sequence). V shed 5 bases and J 1 base; nucleotides not matched to a gene: 3. The CDR3 sequence: CASSRGTGQETQYF. As DNA, the CDR3 is TGTGCCAGCAGCCGCGGGACAGGCCAAGAGACCCAGTACTTC.

In its sample, this clonotype was seen many times. This chain links TRBV24-1 with TRBJ2-1; D is ambiguous. The germline CDR1 and CDR2 sequences are KGHDR and SFDVKD. V lost 4 bases and J lost 5, with 11 bases in between. The CDR3 has 14 residues. CDR3 region: CATSERAWDNEQFF. The DNA for the CDR3 is TGTGCCACCAGTGAACGGGCCTGGGACAATGAGCAGTTCTTC.

In its sample, this clonotype was seen many times. The gene calls are TRBV5-6 and TRBJ2-3; D gene unclear. The CDR3 is 14 residues long. Trimming took off 1 base at V and 6 bases at J, with 12 bases between the two ends. Germline assignment: CDR1 SGHDT and CDR2 YYEEEE. CDR3 sequence: CASSLTARIDTQYF. The DNA for the CDR3 is TGTGCCAGCAGCTTGACGGCGAGGATCGATACGCAGTATTTT.

This chain links TRBV10-3 with TRBJ2-5; D is possibly TRBD2 (6 bases). The germline gives CDR1 ENHRY, CDR2 SYGVKD. The CDR3 spans 13 residues. Trimming removed 6 bases from V and 5 bases from J, with 13 bases in between. The DNA for the CDR3 is TGTGCCATCAGGGGTCCAGGAGGGGAGACCCAGTACTTC. It codes for CAIRGPGGETQYF.

This clonotype was picked up a small number of times. The V gene is TRBV9, the J gene TRBJ2-5, with TRBD2 matching 8 bases. CDR3 size: 14 residues. Germline assignment: CDR1 SGDLS and CDR2 YYNGEE. V trimming: 3 bases; J trimming: 4 bases; junction bases outside the gene matches: 5. The CDR3 DNA reads TGTGCCAGCAGCGGACCTAGCGGGCTAGAGACCCAGTACTTC. Protein product: CASSGPSGLETQYF. Full variable domain (missing parts from reference TRBV9 and TRBJ2-5): DSGVTQTPKHLITATGQRVTLRCSPRSGDLSVYWYQQSLDQGLQFLIQYYNGEERAKGNILERFSAQQFPDLHSELNLSSLELGDSALYFCASSGPSGLETQYFGPGTRLLVL.

This clonotype has only a few counts. The chain links TRBV7-2 to TRBJ1-2; weak D call: TRBD1 (5 bases). In germline, CDR1 is SGHTA, CDR2 FQGNSA. The CDR3 totals 14 residues. V was cut by 3 bases and J by 8 bases, with 16 bases left in between. DNA for the CDR3: TGTGCCAGCAGCTTGGAGGGACTCCTAGGGGGCTACACCTTC. Its protein product is CASSLEGLLGGYTF.

V is TRBV3-1 and J is TRBJ1-2, with D hard to call. The CDR3 is made up of 13 amino acids. Deletions cut 3 bases from V and 7 bases from J, with 12 bases between. Germline V CDR1 and CDR2: LGHDT, YNNKEL (reference sequence). For the CDR3, the DNA is TGTGCCAGCAGCCAGCCCAACGGGGTTGGCTACACCTTC. This encodes CASSQPNGVGYTF.

This clonotype showed up just a few times. The chain combines TRBV7-2 with TRBJ2-1; D call uncertain. CDR1 is SGHTA, CDR2 FQGNSA, per germline. This CDR3 spans 17 amino acids. Trimming stripped 2 bases from V and 4 bases from J, with 18 bases between. In DNA, the CDR3 is TGTGCCAGCAGCTTATCCGGGCACTCAACCGGATACAATGAGCAGTTCTTC. It codes for CASSLSGHSTGYNEQFF.

A few counts support this clonotype. The rearrangement links TRBV7-2 to TRBJ1-5, with unresolved D. Germline V gene lookup returns CDR1 SGHTA and CDR2 FQGNSA. The V end was cut by 5 bases, the J end by 7 bases, with 15 bases between. There are 14 residues in the CDR3. The CDR3: CASSLPGGVQPQHF. The DNA for the CDR3 is TGTGCCAGCAGCCTCCCCGGCGGCGTACAGCCCCAGCATTTT.

The table lists this clonotype with a few counts. One end of the junction fails to match germline, which may point to a read error. The V and J genes are TRBV6-5 and TRBJ2-1; D is perhaps TRBD1 or TRBD2 (6 bases each). CDR3 size: 15 residues. Germline V gene data show CDR1 as MNHEY and CDR2 as SVGAGI. The CDR3 coding sequence is TGTGCCAGCAGCTACTGGGGGGCTATTTACAATGAGCAGTTCTTC. It encodes CASSYWGAIYNEQFF.

This clonotype was detected only a few times. CDR3 region: CASSRPGGRGGEQFF. The CDR3 coding sequence is TGTGCCAGCAGTCGTCCGGGAGGCCGGGGCGGTGAGCAGTTCTTC. The chain is built from TRBV7-2 and TRBJ2-1, with TRBD2 identical over 7 bases. The V and J ends lost 6 bases and 9 bases, in that order; junction bases with no gene match: 14. This CDR3 is 15 amino acids long. The germline gives CDR1 SGHTA, CDR2 FQGNSA. The full variable domain, its missing parts supplied by reference TRBV7-2 and TRBJ2-1, is GAGVSQSPSNKVTEKGKDVELRCDPISGHTALYWYRQSLGQGLEFLIYFQGNSAPDKSGLPSDRFSAERTGGSVSTLTIQRTQQEDSAVYLCASSRPGGRGGEQFFGPGTRLTVL.

The table lists this clonotype with many counts. This chain joins TRBV12-3 or TRBV12-4 and TRBJ1-1; the D is unclear. The CDR3 loop spans 16 amino acids. V lost 4 bases and J lost 8, with 23 bases in between. CDR3 residues: CASSSNSLSYLAEAFF. The CDR3 DNA is TGTGCCAGCAGTTCTAACTCCCTGTCCTACCTAGCGGAAGCTTTCTTT.

The chain joins TRBV7-2 to TRBJ2-3, with D hard to call. There are 13 residues in the CDR3. The V end was cut by 1 base, the J end by 6 bases, with 8 bases between. Germline lookup yields CDR1 SGHTA and CDR2 FQGNSA. This CDR3 is CASSLVVGDTQYF. The CDR3 DNA follows: TGTGCCAGCAGCTTAGTCGTGGGGGATACGCAGTATTTT.

This clonotype was seen only a few times. The genes are TRBV6-1 and TRBJ1-4, with D perhaps matching TRBD1 (5 bases). The germline CDR1 and CDR2 sequences are MNHNS and SASEGT. Trimming removed 5 bases at V and 6 bases at J, with 16 bases between. The CDR3 extends over 15 amino acids. CDR3 in DNA: TGTGCCAGCAGTCCTATGGGGGGTCCCGATGAAAAACTGTTTTTT. Protein sequence: CASSPMGGPDEKLFF.

This clonotype was counted at least ten times. The CDR3 nucleotides are TGTGCCAGCAGCTTCTCAGGGGAGACCCAGTACTTC. It yields the protein CASSFSGETQYF. The rearrangement joins TRBV5-5 to TRBJ2-5, with D possibly matching TRBD1 (5 bases). The germline gives CDR1 SGHKS, CDR2 YYEKEE (reference sequence). This CDR3 has 12 amino acids. Trimming took 2 bases from V and 5 from J, leaving 7 bases between them.

This clonotype was observed at least ten times. This rearrangement joins TRBV7-2 to TRBJ1-2; a possible D gene is TRBD1 (5 bases). Per germline, CDR1 SGHTA and CDR2 FQGNSA. CDR3 length equals 15 residues. The germline V and J ends were trimmed by 5 bases and 2 bases, with 15 bases remaining between them. Here the CDR3 reads CASSPMGRANYGYTF. CDR3 nucleotide sequence: TGTGCCAGCAGCCCGATGGGCAGGGCCAACTATGGCTACACCTTC.

The V and J genes are TRBV25-1 and TRBJ2-1; a weak D match, TRBD1 (6 bases). The CDR3 has 16 residues. In germline, CDR1 is MGHDK, CDR2 SYGVNS. V shed 5 bases and J shed 0 bases, with 14 bases lying between them. CDR3 sequence reads: CASSPLTGSSYNEQFF. CDR3 sequence (DNA): TGTGCCAGCAGTCCCCTCACAGGGAGCTCCTACAATGAGCAGTTCTTC.

The chain combines TRBV4-3 with TRBJ2-5; tentatively, D is TRBD2 (5 bases). V was trimmed by 3 bases and J by 5 bases, leaving 13 bases between them. This CDR3 has 14 amino acids. The V gene's germline CDR1 is LGHNA and CDR2 YSLEER. CDR3 region: CASSQLAGSETQYF. For the CDR3, the DNA is TGCGCCAGCAGCCAGCTTGCGGGTTCGGAGACCCAGTACTTC.